What follows is one T cell receptor beta chain and its context. The antigen remains unidentified. Libraries were prepared by immunoSEQ multiplex PCR; TCRdb keeps only in-frame clonotypes and omits some of them. The data contain about 78,000 clones, around four fifths of them singletons. The data derive from a study of T cells in localized non-small cell lung cancer. Overall study results and limits: Elevated circulating T cell density in blood was associated with longer overall survival. Heterogeneity cannot be ruled out, as sequencing used one tumor region only. A median of about 60 of the top 100 tumor clones appeared in adjacent lung, which was paired and uninvolved.

CDR1 MGHDK and CDR2 SYGVNS come from the germline V gene. V dropped 4 bases and J dropped 0 bases, with 11 bases sitting between them. The CDR3 runs to 15 residues. The V call is TRBV25-1, the J call TRBJ2-3; D may correspond to TRBD1 or TRBD2 (5 bases each). This clonotype originated in a man between 40 and 70 years old with stage I lung adenocarcinoma. This sample comprised peripheral blood, obtained before any cancer treatment. CDR3 coding DNA: TGTGCCAGCAGTGTGGGACCGACTAGCACAGATACGCAGTATTTT. Protein sequence: CASSVGPTSTDTQYF.